This is a list of T cell receptor beta chains from one sample in a study of blood T cell repertoires in COVID-19. TCRdb keeps only in-frame clones here, not all; method: immunoSEQ multiplex PCR. This table has roughly 150,000 clones, 80% appearing once. The source material was PBMCs or T cells enriched from blood (not recorded which). The receptor set was obtained from a woman aged 60-70 years who had recovered from COVID-19. The CDR3 runs from the conserved cysteine through the conserved F or W. A D gene is named only where the DNA matches it firmly. Only some rows state a clone size, as once, few, many or a class for expanded clones.

CDR3 length	V gene	J gene	D gene	clone size	CDR3 protein	CDR3 DNA
11	TRBV5-4	TRBJ1-1	NA	NA	CASSSHTEAFF	TGTGCCAGCAGCTCTCACACTGAAGCTTTCTTT
14	TRBV9	TRBJ2-7	NA	NA	CASSAGSSGNEQYF	TGTGCCAGCAGCGCAGGGTCATCAGGGAACGAGCAGTACTTC
14	TRBV14	TRBJ1-2	TRBD1	NA	CASSQNQGGYGYTF	TGTGCCAGCAGCCAAAACCAGGGGGGCTATGGCTACACCTTC
15	TRBV6-1	TRBJ1-4	NA	NA	CASSELGQRHEKLFF	TGTGCCAGCAGTGAGTTGGGGCAAAGGCACGAAAAACTGTTTTTT
14	TRBV7-2	TRBJ2-5	NA	few	CASSLVRGSETQYF	TGTGCCAGCAGCTTAGTTCGGGGGTCAGAGACCCAGTACTTC
14	TRBV5-1	TRBJ2-7	NA	NA	CASSVRQGTYEQYF	TGCGCCAGCAGCGTCCGCCAGGGAACCTACGAGCAGTACTTC
14	TRBV2	TRBJ1-3	NA	few	CASRGTSSGNTIYF	TGTGCCAGCAGGGGCACTAGCTCTGGAAACACCATATATTTT
16	TRBV7-6	TRBJ2-1	TRBD2	NA	CASSLGPAGGYNEQFF	TGTGCCAGCAGCTTAGGTCCAGCGGGGGGCTACAATGAGCAGTTCTTC
12	TRBV24-1	TRBJ2-7	NA	NA	CATSSPWHEQYF	TGTGCCACCAGCTCCCCATGGCACGAGCAGTACTTC
18	TRBV19	TRBJ1-1	TRBD1	NA	CASTKRAQGGAVNTEAFF	TGTGCCAGTACCAAAAGGGCACAGGGGGGTGCCGTGAACACTGAAGCTTTCTTT
15	TRBV7-2	TRBJ2-3	NA	NA	CASSLTGGPRDTQYF	TGTGCCAGCAGCCTCACCGGGGGGCCTAGGGATACGCAGTATTTT
15	TRBV10-1	TRBJ1-1	TRBD1	NA	CASRTGQGTGAEAFF	TGCGCCAGCAGGACGGGACAGGGAACGGGGGCTGAAGCTTTCTTT
13	TRBV10-3	TRBJ1-2	NA	NA	CAISESAGWGYTF	TGTGCCATCAGTGAGTCTGCAGGGTGGGGCTACACCTTC
15	TRBV18	TRBJ2-7	TRBD1	NA	CASSPRTGGEYEQYF	TGTGCCAGCTCACCACGGACAGGGGGCGAATACGAGCAGTACTTC
16	TRBV27	TRBJ1-5	TRBD1	NA	CASSRLAGQINQPQHF	TGTGCCAGCAGCCGCTTGGCGGGACAGATCAATCAGCCCCAGCATTTT
15	TRBV2	TRBJ2-1	TRBD2	few	CASSFSGSSYNEQFF	TGTGCCAGCAGCTTTAGCGGGAGCTCCTACAATGAGCAGTTCTTC
15	TRBV7-8	TRBJ2-7	TRBD1	NA	CASSLGGTGLDEQYF	TGTGCCAGCAGCTTAGGCGGGACAGGGCTCGACGAGCAGTACTTC
15	TRBV23-1	TRBJ1-2	TRBD1	once	CASSQSGQPFYGYTF	TGCGCCAGCAGTCAATCGGGACAGCCATTCTATGGCTACACCTTC
16	TRBV18	TRBJ2-7	TRBD2	once	CASSMTSGGNSYEQYF	TGTGCCAGCTCGATGACTAGCGGGGGGAACTCCTACGAGCAGTACTTC
14	TRBV7-9	TRBJ2-5	TRBD1	NA	CASSRNRGQETQYF	TGTGCCAGCAGCAGGAACAGGGGCCAAGAGACCCAGTACTTC
17	TRBV6-4	TRBJ2-2	TRBD2	NA	CASMASGGQKNTGELFF	TGTGCCAGCATGGCTAGCGGGGGCCAAAAAAACACCGGGGAGCTGTTTTTT
18	TRBV5-1	TRBJ1-2	TRBD1	NA	CASSSGTGLGGNNYGYTF	TGCGCCAGCAGCTCGGGGACAGGGCTAGGAGGAAATAACTATGGCTACACCTTC
11	TRBV7-9	TRBJ1-1	NA	few	CASSLVSEAFF	TGTGCCAGCAGCTTAGTATCTGAAGCTTTCTTT
16	TRBV6-2/TRBV6-3	TRBJ2-7	TRBD2	once	CASSYSPAGGLYEQYF	TGTGCCAGCAGTTACTCCCCCGCGGGGGGGCTCTACGAGCAGTACTTC
14	TRBV6-1	TRBJ2-5	NA	NA	CASSEGHLRETQYF	TGTGCCAGCAGTGAGGGACACCTCCGAGAGACCCAGTACTTC
12	TRBV7-6	TRBJ1-4	NA	NA	CASSHSNEKLFF	TGTGCCAGCAGTCACTCCAATGAAAAACTGTTTTTT
14	TRBV6-5	TRBJ2-1	TRBD2	many	CASNERGGYNEQFF	TGTGCCAGCAACGAGCGGGGGGGCTACAATGAGCAGTTCTTC